This paragraph covers one TCR beta chain sequence. It lacks a known antigen. Base qualities are missing; no much larger clone stands one base away. These data belong to a study of tumor-infiltrating lymphocytes in primary liver carcinoma (dated by TCRdb to about 2017). General notes on the study: Hepatocellular carcinoma (four) or combined HCC and intrahepatic cholangiocarcinoma (one) was present in the five patients, who were three men and two women aged 30 to 69 years. The five patients had tumors of stage T1-T3 N0M0, with maximum diameters ranging from roughly 4.2 to 10 cm. Roughly 3.65 to 7.13 million productive TCRbeta reads were obtained per sample, and no significant difference in read depth was found between tissue types. For each liver tumor, the study sampled five regions along with adjacent normal tissue and blood, and applied TCRbeta repertoire sequencing, expression microarrays and whole-exome sequencing. A total of roughly 35 specimens from 5 patients went through TCRbeta repertoire sequencing, namely 25 tumor regions, 5 adjacent noncancerous liver tissues and 5 peripheral blood samples. Agilent mRNA microarray profiling was performed on the roughly 24 tumor region samples to relate TCRbeta repertoire diversity to the local molecular phenotype. High reproducibility was observed for the technical replicate repertoires, with mean shared-clone rates around 0.9 and correlation coefficients above 0.95. Broad study findings and their caveats: Compared with blood, tumors had a significantly larger share of the repertoire taken up by the top 250 clones (p = 0.039). Only roughly 7-24% of top clones appeared in all five regions of a tumor, which suggests that tumor-infiltrating T cells are spatially heterogeneous. Bulk unsorted samples precluded comparing CD4+ and CD8+ T cell repertoires. Only the TCR beta chain was sequenced, so true repertoire diversity is likely underestimated because unpaired alpha chains were not captured. Pairs of tumor regions showed greater repertoire overlap (mean 36%) than tumor-adjacent pairs (17%) or tumor-blood pairs (approximately 15%), which is consistent with antigen-driven expansion. Only 4 to 6 patients were included in the study, and the authors note that the findings should be validated in a larger study.

V loses 1 base at its end and J loses 5 bases; junction bases beyond the gene matches: 17. The germline V gene (reference sequence) yields SGHKS for CDR1 and YYEKEE for CDR2. The CDR3 covers 19 residues, taking in both the cysteine and the phenylalanine. Of the read, only the CDR3 DNA is kept; its 57 bases are in frame from base 1. Total RNA and DNA were co-extracted from 20-30 mg of bulk tissue with the AllPrep DNA/RNA mini kit, without cell sorting. Roughly five patients with histopathologically diagnosed primary liver carcinoma underwent surgical resection in China between November 2015 and 2016. Chronic HBV infection was present in the patients, and the patients were treatment-naive at sampling. Five spatially separated regions were sampled from each tumor: the superior, inferior, left-lateral and right-lateral poles, plus the tumor centre. More than 80% viable tumor cells were found by histology in every tumor sample. Pieces of fresh tumor and adjacent tissue were cut in half, with one half kept in RNAlater at -80 degrees C and the other half sent for histology.

Starting from about 550 ng total RNA, TCRbeta-specific cDNA was produced by reverse transcription with a constant-region primer and ProtoScript II reverse transcriptase. TCRbeta libraries were built with three nested multiplex PCR rounds, a slightly modified ARM-PCR procedure. Multiplex TRBV1-TRBV30 forward primers and a Cbeta reverse primer were used in the first two PCR rounds, each of which was run for approximately 9 cycles. Sample barcodes and Illumina adapters were added in a final 25-cycle PCR with Deep VentR polymerase. Before sequencing, amplicons between 200 and 500 bp were purified from gel using a QIAquick gel extraction kit. TCRbeta amplicons were sequenced on an Illumina HiSeq 2500 with 250-bp paired-end reads. The original pipeline was this. To recover full CDR3 sequences, reads were quality-trimmed using Trimmomatic v0.33 and paired reads were then merged using FLASH v1.2.11. MiGEC v1.2.1b assigned V, D and J germline segments to the rearranged TCRbeta sequences. Clonotype statistics and Shannon-Wiener diversity indices were computed with VDJtools v1.0.0. Except for diversity analysis, only each sample's 250 most abundant clonotypes were used in subsequent analyses to reduce sampling bias. TCRdb reworked the public reads: Q25 trimming with fastp, MiXCR clone assembly, productive beta chains retained. Here each entry gathers all rows of one CDR3 protein and keeps the most common genes and DNA. The V and J calls reflect TCRdb's pipeline rather than the authors' work. The sample contains about 22,000 distinct CDR3 sequences, 80% of them found a single time. 35% of the sample belongs to the ten largest clones.

The clonotype comes from a woman aged 30 to 39 with primary liver carcinoma and hepatitis B virus infection. In this chain, TRBV5-5 is recombined with TRBJ1-4, with 7 middle bases fitting TRBD1. Sequenced: liver tumor tissue from sampling region 2. This specimen's cell subset or site label, interpreted: tumor region T2, inferior pole. The DNA sequence is TGTGCCAGCAGCTTGAGGTTAGGCGGACAGGTTGCAGCCAATGAAAAACTGTTTTTT. Translated, this gives CASSLRLGGQVAANEKLFF.